These 28 T cell receptor beta chains share one sample of origin, sequenced in a study of T-cell reconstitution after alpha-beta-depleted transplantation in children. Which antigens these TCRs recognize remains unknown. A TCRbeta library incorporating unique molecular identifiers was prepared. MiXCR was run by TCRdb on the PCR reads, yielding one entry per CDR3 protein. The sample lists some 300,000 distinct CDR3 sequences, just over 7.5% occurring once. Findings of the study overall: Counts and diversity of T cells one year after transplant came mostly from newly produced T cells.

Sequencing was performed on peripheral blood, taken 360 days after TCRalphabeta/CD19-depleted stem cell transplant. The origin of the receptors is a female patient younger than 10 who had a stem cell transplant for Fanconi anemia, so the T cells may come from the graft donor.

This clonotype was recorded a few times. The chain is built from TRBV4-3 and TRBJ2-1; TRBD2 is a possible D gene (6 bases). V was pared by 0 bases and J by 3 bases, with 9 bases between. CDR1 and CDR2 (germline): LGHNA, YSLEER. The CDR3 runs 15 residues. CDR3 region: CASSQDLDYYNEQFF. The CDR3 region has the DNA TGCGCCAGCAGCCAAGATCTGGACTACTACAATGAGCAGTTCTTC.

The chain is built from TRBV28 and TRBJ1-6, with 8 bases lining up with TRBD1. J lost 7 bases, V lost 3 bases, and 8 bases had no gene match. This CDR3 comprises 16 residues. Germline V CDR1 and CDR2: MDHEN, SYDVKM. CDR3 sequence: CASSFTAGTGNSPLHF. CDR3 coding DNA: TGTGCCAGCAGTTTTACGGCGGGGACAGGAAATTCACCCCTCCACTTT.

In its sample, this clonotype was seen once. A much larger clonotype is one base distant, so this may be a read error. Since no conserved phenylalanine or tryptophan closes the CDR3, a read error is the likely cause. This rearrangement joins TRBV20-1 to TRBJ2-3, with D possibly TRBD2 on 7 matching bases. Germline V gene lookup returns CDR1 DFQATT and CDR2 SNEGSKA (reference sequence). Deletions cut 4 bases from V and 2 bases from J, with 13 bases between. The CDR3 is made up of 14 amino acids. As DNA, the CDR3 is TGCAGTGCTATCCCGGGGGGCGCCACAGATACGCAGTATGTT. Translating it yields CSAIPGGATDTQYV.

This clonotype has only a few counts. The chain links TRBV5-1 to TRBJ1-2; TRBD1 matches 10 bases. Trimming at V came to 4 bases and at J to 4 bases, leaving 16 bases not matched to a gene. The CDR3 covers 18 residues. CDR1 and CDR2 from the germline V gene are SGHRS and YFSETQ. CDR3 DNA sequence: TGCGCCAGCAGCACCCCCGGGACAGGGGAGGAGTGGGGCTATGGCTACACCTTC. This translates into CASSTPGTGEEWGYGYTF.

V gene TRBV28 combines with J gene TRBJ1-2; the match to TRBD1 covers 9 bases. The V segment lost 5 bases and the J segment 8 bases; nucleotides outside the gene matches: 12. The CDR3 has 15 amino acids. Germline lookup yields CDR1 MDHEN and CDR2 SYDVKM. The CDR3 DNA is TGTGCCAGCAGTGCCCCCCGACAGGGGGTACGGGGCTACACCTTC. Residues: CASSAPRQGVRGYTF.

At least ten counts were recorded for this clonotype. J is TRBJ2-7 and V is TRBV20-1; possible D gene TRBD1, 6 bases. This CDR3 is built from 16 residues. V was clipped by 6 bases and J by 3 bases, with 24 bases between them. The germline V gene has CDR1 DFQATT and CDR2 SNEGSKA (reference sequence). The chain's CDR3 is CSALAPAGQRYYEQYF. In DNA form, the CDR3 reads TGCAGTGCACTTGCCCCCGCTGGACAGAGATACTACGAGCAGTACTTC.

The rearrangement uses TRBV7-9 and TRBJ2-3; possibly TRBD2 for D (5 bases). The CDR3 extends over 16 amino acids. Trimming pared 2 bases from V and 2 bases from J, leaving 14 bases between. Per the germline V gene, CDR1 is SEHNR and CDR2 is FQNEAQ (reference sequence). This CDR3 reads CASSLRSGRDTDTQYF. CDR3 DNA: TGTGCCAGCAGCTTACGATCGGGAAGGGACACAGATACGCAGTATTTT.

The chain links TRBV5-4 to TRBJ1-3; tentatively, D is TRBD1 (6 bases). V was clipped by 0 bases and J by 2 bases, with 9 bases between them. Germline V CDR1 and CDR2: SGHNT, YYREEE (reference sequence). The CDR3 spans 15 residues. The CDR3 DNA reads as TGTGCCAGCAGCTTGGCCGGGACAACTGGAAACACCATATATTTT. Amino acids: CASSLAGTTGNTIYF.

This clonotype was seen ten or more times. This rearrangement joins TRBV12-3 or TRBV12-4 to TRBJ1-5; the match to TRBD1 covers 8 bases. V dropped 7 bases and J dropped 7; count of bases not matched to a gene: 6. The CDR3 loop spans 13 amino acids. Written as DNA, the CDR3 is TGTGCCAGCACCGGACAGGGAGGACAGCCCCAGCATTTT. It specifies CASTGQGGQPQHF.

In this sample, this clonotype turned up a few times. V is TRBV7-8 and J is TRBJ1-5; D is unclear. The CDR3 is 14 amino acids. CDR1 SGHVS and CDR2 FQNEAQ come from the germline V gene. V lost 3 bases to trimming and J lost 0 bases, with 6 bases between them. CDR3 amino acids: CASSFEGSNQPQHF. CDR3 DNA: TGTGCCAGCAGCTTCGAGGGTAGCAATCAGCCCCAGCATTTT. The full variable domain, its missing parts supplied by reference TRBV7-8 and TRBJ1-5, is GAGVSQSPRYKVAKRGQDVALRCDPISGHVSLFWYQQALGQGPEFLTYFQNEAQLDKSGLPSDRFFAERPEGSVSTLKIQRTQQEDSAVYLCASSFEGSNQPQHFGDGTRLSIL.

This clonotype has at least ten counts. The chain recombines TRBV20-1 with TRBJ1-6; D is unresolved. With 3 bases removed from V and 9 bases from J, the gap between germline ends came to 12 bases. CDR1 DFQATT and CDR2 SNEGSKA come from the germline V gene (reference sequence). The CDR3 runs to 13 residues. CDR3 protein: CSARQDEGSPLHF. The CDR3 DNA reads TGCAGTGCTAGGCAGGACGAGGGTTCACCCCTCCACTTT.

This clonotype was found many times. V is TRBV29-1 and J is TRBJ2-1; TRBD2 matches at 8 bases. CDR1 SQVTM and CDR2 ANQGSEA come from the germline V gene. CDR3 length: 13 amino acids. J gave up 3 bases and V 8 bases, and 6 bases lay outside the gene matches. The CDR3 protein is CSSRGGRYNEQFF. In DNA form, the CDR3 reads TGCAGCTCTCGCGGGGGGCGCTACAATGAGCAGTTCTTC.

This clonotype has a handful of counts. The chain combines TRBV28 with TRBJ1-3; D is unresolved. Trimming took 6 bases from V and 3 from J, leaving 9 bases between them. Germline-derived CDR1 and CDR2 are MDHEN and SYDVKM. The CDR3 length is 13 residues. The CDR3 bases are TGTGCCAGCAGGGTGGGAGGTGGAAACACCATATATTTT. Protein sequence: CASRVGGGNTIYF. Using reference TRBV28 and TRBJ1-3 for the parts outside the CDR3, the full variable domain is DVKVTQSSRYLVKRTGEKVFLECVQDMDHENMFWYRQDPGLGLRLIYFSYDVKMKEKGDIPEGYSVSREKKERFSLILESASTNQTSMYLCASRVGGGNTIYFGEGSWLTVV.

This clonotype occurred a few times. The rearrangement joins TRBV5-1 to TRBJ2-3; TRBD2 aligns across 10 bases. Germline assignment: CDR1 SGHRS and CDR2 YFSETQ. Germline trimming cut 3 bases from V and 2 bases from J; bases unmatched to any gene: 12. The CDR3 is made up of 18 amino acids. This CDR3 reads CASSSTPASGGHTDTQYF. The CDR3 DNA reads TGCGCCAGCAGCTCTACCCCGGCTAGCGGGGGTCACACAGATACGCAGTATTTT.

This clonotype has only a few counts. The chain couples TRBV6-2 or TRBV6-3 to TRBJ2-7, with TRBD1 as a possible D gene (5 bases). The V end was cut by 2 bases, the J end by 0 bases, with 8 bases between. CDR3 length: 14 residues. Germline V gives CDR1 MNHEY, CDR2 SVGEGT. CDR3 DNA sequence: TGTGCCAGCAGTTACACCGACAGCTCCTACGAGCAGTACTTC. Residues: CASSYTDSSYEQYF.

This clonotype has more than one count but fewer than ten. The chain couples TRBV5-1 to TRBJ1-4, with D perhaps TRBD1 (6 bases). The CDR3 contains 14 residues. Germline CDR1 reads SGHRS; CDR2 reads YFSETQ. Trimming left V 4 bases short and J 6 bases short, with 13 bases between. The CDR3 sequence is CASSAQGYDEKLFF. CDR3 nucleotides: TGCGCCAGCAGCGCACAGGGTTATGATGAAAAACTGTTTTTT.

Many counts were recorded for this clonotype. The DNA for the CDR3 is TGTGCCAGCAGAACCCTATTACAGGGAAAATCCGACGAGCAGTACTTC. Translated, it gives CASRTLLQGKSDEQYF. J is TRBJ2-7 and V is TRBV6-5; D possibly corresponds to TRBD1 (6 bases). This CDR3 has 16 amino acids. Germline CDR1 is MNHEY and CDR2 is SVGAGI. Trimming removed 6 bases from V and 5 bases from J, with 23 bases in between.

This clonotype was seen repeatedly, ten times or more. This rearrangement joins TRBV10-3 to TRBJ2-6; 7 nucleotides agree with TRBD1. Per germline, CDR1 ENHRY and CDR2 SYGVKD. The V and J ends lost 3 bases and 4 bases, in that order; junction bases with no gene match: 6. CDR3 length equals 16 residues. The CDR3 protein is CAISEPTGHGANVLTF. The DNA for the CDR3 is TGTGCCATCAGTGAACCGACAGGGCACGGGGCCAACGTCCTGACTTTC.

This clonotype appeared a few times. The chain joins TRBV4-1 to TRBJ2-5; weak D call: TRBD2 (6 bases). The CDR3 is made up of 14 amino acids. Trimming shortened V by 0 bases and J by 4 bases, and 9 bases separated the two germline ends. Germline-derived CDR1 and CDR2 are MGHRA and YSYEKL. CDR3 protein: CASSQEGGAETQYF. The DNA of the CDR3 is TGCGCCAGCAGCCAAGAAGGAGGGGCAGAGACCCAGTACTTC.

On this clonotype: A read error may explain this, as a much larger clone is one base away. The conserved closing phenylalanine or tryptophan is absent in this CDR3, likely reflecting a read error. This chain joins TRBV28 and TRBJ1-6; unclear D gene. The germline V gene encodes CDR1 MDHEN and CDR2 SYDVKM. V was clipped by 3 bases and J by 6 bases, with 9 bases between them. The CDR3 sequence is 14 residues long. This CDR3 reads CASSFFSLNSPLHL. In nucleotides, the CDR3 is TGTGCCAGCAGTTTCTTCAGTCTTAATTCACCCCTCCACTTG.

V gene TRBV7-2 combines with J gene TRBJ2-7; 8 bases fit TRBD2. The germline gives CDR1 SGHTA, CDR2 FQGNSA. The CDR3 length is 14 residues. Losses at the gene ends were 4 bases for V and 5 bases for J; bases not matched to a gene: 7. The CDR3 bases are TGTGCCAGCAGCTCCCCCGCGGGAGGAAACGAGCAGTACTTC. Amino acids: CASSSPAGGNEQYF.

Many counts were recorded for this clonotype. The chain links TRBV7-9 to TRBJ2-1; perhaps TRBD1 as D (5 bases). The germline V gene encodes CDR1 SEHNR and CDR2 FQNEAQ (reference sequence). Trimming removed 1 base at V and 10 bases at J, with 8 bases between. The CDR3 totals 12 residues. DNA for the CDR3: TGTGCCAGCAGCTTAGAGGGGCCGGAGCAGTTCTTC. Translating gives CASSLEGPEQFF.

This clonotype has a count of ten or more. This chain uses TRBV6-1 with TRBJ1-1, with D perhaps TRBD1 (6 bases). The V end lost 6 bases, the J end lost 4 bases, and 15 bases lay between the germline ends. CDR3 length: 14 amino acids. CDR1 and CDR2 (germline): MNHNS, SASEGT. The CDR3 DNA is TGTGCCAGCAGGCTAACAGGGCGGGGCACTGAAGCTTTCTTT. Translated: CASRLTGRGTEAFF.

J is TRBJ1-1 and V is TRBV11-1; possibly TRBD1 for D (5 bases). The CDR3 is made up of 17 amino acids. Trimming stripped 1 base from V and 2 bases from J, with 17 bases between. Germline CDR1 is SGHAT and CDR2 is FQDESV (reference sequence). CDR3 sequence reads: CASSLVAGGGRNTEAFF. For the CDR3, the DNA is TGTGCCAGCAGCTTAGTTGCTGGGGGGGGACGCAACACTGAAGCTTTCTTT.

This clonotype was seen a handful of times. The chain couples TRBV7-9 to TRBJ1-6; possible D gene TRBD1, 5 bases. Looked up from germline, CDR1 is SEHNR and CDR2 is FQNEAQ (reference sequence). The V end was cut by 2 bases, the J end by 8 bases, with 13 bases between. This CDR3 region has 15 residues. In nucleotides, the CDR3 is TGTGCCAGCAGCTTAACGACAGCTGTTTATTCACCCCTCCACTTT. This sequence encodes CASSLTTAVYSPLHF.

This clonotype was observed at least ten times. This chain links TRBV15 with TRBJ1-1; unclear D gene. This CDR3 is built from 14 residues. Between the trimmed V and J ends, which lost 0 bases and 1 base, there was a span of 6 bases. CDR1 is LNHNV, CDR2 YYDKDF, per germline (reference sequence). For the CDR3, the DNA is TGTGCCACCAGCAGAGAGTCGAGGAACACTGAAGCTTTCTTT. Its translation: CATSRESRNTEAFF. The complete variable domain, with remaining parts taken from reference TRBV15 and TRBJ1-1, reads DAMVIQNPRYQVTQFGKPVTLSCSQTLNHNVMYWYQQKSSQAPKLLFHYYDKDFNNEADTPDNFQSRRPNTSFCFLDIRSPGLGDTAMYLCATSRESRNTEAFFGQGTRLTVV.

This chain joins TRBV6-6 and TRBJ2-7; D is possibly TRBD2 (5 bases). Deletions cut 5 bases from V and 2 bases from J, with 16 bases between. CDR3 size: 15 residues. CDR1 is MNHNY and CDR2 is SVGAGI in the germline V gene (reference sequence). The CDR3 here is CASSVTSDRAYEQYV. CDR3 bases: TGTGCCAGCAGTGTTACTAGTGATCGCGCCTACGAGCAGTACGTC.

This clonotype showed up many times. The rearrangement joins TRBV10-3 to TRBJ2-1; D is ambiguous. Trimming left V 10 bases short and J 3 bases short, with 13 bases between. The CDR3 extends over 13 amino acids. CDR1 and CDR2 from the germline V gene are ENHRY and SYGVKD. The CDR3 protein is CATGHVGYNEQFF. The CDR3 DNA is TGTGCCACGGGCCACGTCGGCTACAATGAGCAGTTCTTC.